The sample holds a few counts of the clone carrying this T cell receptor beta chain. Some clones are missing from TCRdb's copy, which holds only in-frame ones; the method was immunoSEQ multiplex PCR. The table has approximately 400,000 clones, 87% seen once; the top ten hold 1.3%. The data belong to a study of blood T cell repertoires in COVID-19. Study as a whole: Nucleic acid was either cDNA or gDNA, and it came from T cells, B-cell-depleted T cells, or PBMCs.

This receptor was taken from a man younger than 40 who had recovered from COVID-19. Material for sequencing was PBMCs or T cells enriched from blood (not recorded which).

CDR3 in amino acids: CASSQRFSDIQYF. For the CDR3, the DNA is TGCGCCAGCAGCCAAAGGTTTAGCGACATTCAGTACTTC. This chain links TRBV4-3 with TRBJ2-4; D is possibly TRBD2 (5 bases). V shed 2 bases and J shed 8 bases, with 10 bases lying between them. Germline assignment: CDR1 LGHNA and CDR2 YSLEER. The CDR3 contains 13 residues.